Below, 20 T cell receptor beta chains from the same sample are listed, as sequenced in a study of blood T cell repertoires in COVID-19 (TCRdb year 2020). The library was obtained by the immunoSEQ multiplex PCR assay. The source is immuneACCESS, and TCRdb retained only in-frame sequences with V and J called. Part of the clones is not carried over; for the studies checked, unresolved V genes explain less than half of this, and the remainder is unexplained. This sample is represented by 95,000 to 150,000 clones; more than 75% of them were singletons. The top ten hold less than 2% of the sample. Sequenced material: peripheral blood. These receptors all come from a human donor in a cohort sampled during active COVID-19.

In DNA form, the CDR3 reads TGTGCCAGCAGTCGACAGGGGGTGAGGGAGACCCAGTACTTC. Translation: CASSRQGVRETQYF. The chain has TRBV28 and TRBJ2-5; 9 nucleotides line up with TRBD1. The V gene end was trimmed by 5 bases and the J gene end by 5 bases; junction bases not matched to a gene: 6. Germline V gene sequence: CDR1 MDHEN, CDR2 SYDVKM. The CDR3 sequence is 14 residues long. The full variable domain, completed using reference TRBV28 and TRBJ2-5, is DVKVTQSSRYLVKRTGEKVFLECVQDMDHENMFWYRQDPGLGLRLIYFSYDVKMKEKGDIPEGYSVSREKKERFSLILESASTNQTSMYLCASSRQGVRETQYFGPGTRLLVL.

This chain connects TRBV13 to TRBJ2-3; a possible D gene is TRBD2 (6 bases). Trimming shortened V by 1 base and J by 7 bases, and 18 bases separated the two germline ends. There are 16 residues in the CDR3. Germline CDR1 reads PRHDT; CDR2 reads FYEKMQ (reference sequence). The CDR3 nucleotides read TGTGCCAGCAGCTTAGTAATGGGCGTCGGGGGACATACGCAGTATTTT. Amino acids: CASSLVMGVGGHTQYF.

The V and J genes are TRBV12-5 and TRBJ2-1; D is undetermined. V was shortened by 0 bases and J by 4 bases, with 13 bases between the two germline ends. The germline V gene has CDR1 LGHNT and CDR2 FRNRAP. The CDR3 loop spans 16 amino acids. The CDR3 loop reads CASGLVLSGYYNEQFF. Here the CDR3 DNA reads TGTGCTAGTGGTTTGGTACTTTCCGGGTATTACAATGAGCAGTTCTTC.

The chain employs TRBV7-9 and TRBJ2-2, with 7 bases fitting TRBD1. This CDR3 spans 15 amino acids. Germline values: CDR1 SEHNR, CDR2 FQNEAQ (reference sequence). The trim removed 3 bases at V and 6 bases at J, leaving 7 bases unmatched. The CDR3 bases are TGTGCCAGCAGCTTGACAGGGACGTTCTCCGGGGAGCTGTTTTTT. Its translation is CASSLTGTFSGELFF.

This chain joins TRBV3-1 (or the pseudogene TRBV3-2) and TRBJ2-7; 9 bases are shared with TRBD1. The CDR3 contains 16 residues. Germline-derived CDR1 and CDR2 are LGHDT and YNNKEL (reference sequence). After removal of 0 bases from V and 2 bases from J, the junction contained 5 bases not matched to a gene. Written as DNA, the CDR3 is TGTGCCAGCAGCCAAGACCTGACAGGGGGGACCTACGAGCAGTACTTC. Protein sequence: CASSQDLTGGTYEQYF.

This rearrangement joins TRBV19 to TRBJ2-7; D gene unclear. The CDR3 has 13 amino acids. Germline V gives CDR1 LNHDA, CDR2 SQIVND (reference sequence). V lost 3 bases and J 1 base, leaving 7 bases between the germline ends. This chain's CDR3 is CASSMQFSYEQYF. CDR3 DNA sequence: TGTGCCAGTAGTATGCAGTTTTCCTACGAGCAGTACTTC.

The chain links TRBV2 to TRBJ2-3; 10 bases fit TRBD2. The CDR3 is 18 residues long. V lost 6 bases, J lost 0 bases, and 12 bases stayed unmatched. CDR1 is SNHLY, CDR2 FYNNEI, per germline. The CDR3 is CASSPLTSGVTSTDTQYF. The CDR3 nucleotides are TGTGCCAGCAGCCCGCTAACTAGCGGGGTAACTAGCACAGATACGCAGTATTTT.

The V and J genes are TRBV4-1 and TRBJ2-2; possibly TRBD2 for D (6 bases). V was pared by 5 bases and J by 5 bases, with 12 bases between. This CDR3 spans 14 amino acids. CDR1 is MGHRA, CDR2 YSYEKL, per germline. The CDR3 DNA is TGCGCCAGCAGCTATGGGGCGGGGACCGGGGAGCTGTTTTTT. Protein product: CASSYGAGTGELFF.

The chain has TRBV4-1 and TRBJ2-7, with 9 bases aligning to TRBD1. From germline, CDR1 is MGHRA and CDR2 YSYEKL. This CDR3 has 15 amino acids. CDR3 coding DNA: TGCCCCCCCAGCCACGACAGGGGGAGCTCCTACGAGCAGTACTTC. As protein: CPPSHDRGSSYEQYF.

The rearrangement uses TRBV11-2 and TRBJ1-4; a weak D match, TRBD1 (6 bases). The CDR3 extends over 15 amino acids. Trimming removed 5 bases from V and 7 bases from J, with 17 bases in between. The germline V gene encodes CDR1 SGHAT and CDR2 FQNNGV. The CDR3 nucleotides read TGTGCCAGCAGCCGCAACAGGGAGAGGGGTGAAAAACTGTTTTTT. Protein sequence: CASSRNRERGEKLFF.

V is TRBV5-5 and J is TRBJ2-1; tentative D call: TRBD2 (6 bases). Germline CDR1 reads SGHKS; CDR2 reads YYEKEE (reference sequence). The CDR3 spans 16 residues. The germline V and J ends were trimmed by 0 bases and 4 bases, with 14 bases remaining between them. DNA for the CDR3: TGTGCCAGCAGCTTGGCCAGTGCGGGACCATACAATGAGCAGTTCTTC. It is translated as CASSLASAGPYNEQFF.

This chain links TRBV7-9 with TRBJ2-1; 12 nucleotides line up with TRBD2. Germline V gene lookup returns CDR1 SEHNR and CDR2 FQNEAQ (reference sequence). The CDR3 runs to 16 residues. The V gene end was trimmed by 1 base and the J gene end by 10 bases; junction bases not matched to a gene: 8. The CDR3 sequence is CASSLDPSGGAREQFF. CDR3 sequence (DNA): TGTGCCAGCAGCTTAGATCCTAGCGGGGGGGCCCGGGAGCAGTTCTTC.

V gene TRBV6-1 combines with J gene TRBJ2-5, with no clear D. Germline assignment: CDR1 MNHNS and CDR2 SASEGT. The CDR3 is made up of 11 amino acids. V shed 2 bases and J shed 5 bases, with 3 bases lying between them. The CDR3 loop is CASSEPETQYF. In nucleotides, the CDR3 is TGTGCCAGCAGTGAACCGGAGACCCAGTACTTC.

This clone occurred once. V is TRBV6-5 and J is TRBJ2-5; TRBD2 matches 13 bases. The CDR3 spans 15 residues. Trimming at V came to 4 bases and at J to 4 bases, leaving 3 bases not matched to a gene. The germline V gene has CDR1 MNHEY and CDR2 SVGAGI. The CDR3 spells CASSFRTSGRETQYF. CDR3 nucleotide sequence: TGTGCCAGCAGTTTCCGGACTAGCGGGAGAGAGACCCAGTACTTC.

V gene TRBV19 combines with J gene TRBJ1-2, with a tentative D call TRBD1 (6 bases). There are 12 residues in the CDR3. From germline, CDR1 is LNHDA and CDR2 SQIVND (reference sequence). V was shortened by 9 bases and J by 4 bases, with 12 bases between the two germline ends. CDR3 sequence: CARLDRSYGYTF. In nucleotides, the CDR3 is TGTGCCAGACTCGACAGGTCCTATGGCTACACCTTC.

The chain joins TRBV20-1 to TRBJ1-2; no definite D call. CDR1 is DFQATT, CDR2 SNEGSKA, per germline (reference sequence). This CDR3 region has 11 residues. Trimming removed 0 bases from V and 4 bases from J, with 3 bases in between. The DNA for the CDR3 is TGCAGTGCTAGAGACGTCTATGGCTACACCTTC. Translating it yields CSARDVYGYTF.

The chain links TRBV28 to TRBJ2-6; D ambiguous. The CDR3 is 15 amino acids. The V and J ends lost 3 bases and 4 bases respectively, with 10 bases between them. Germline V CDR1 and CDR2: MDHEN, SYDVKM. DNA of the CDR3: TGTGCCAGCAGTTTGCAGGCTACAGGGGCCAACGTCCTGACTTTC. This encodes CASSLQATGANVLTF.

The rearrangement links TRBV7-9 to TRBJ2-1; D unclear. Germline loops: CDR1 SEHNR, CDR2 FQNEAQ (reference sequence). The V gene lost 5 bases and the J gene lost 4 bases, with 9 bases spanning the gap. The CDR3 contains 13 residues. CDR3 in DNA: TGTGCCAGCAGCGATTCGACATACAATGAGCAGTTCTTC. The encoded protein is CASSDSTYNEQFF.

This clone was observed a few times. A much larger clone lies one base from this, so it may be a read error. The sample contains more than one DNA sequence encoding this CDR3. This chain links TRBV7-7 with TRBJ2-1; TRBD2 agrees at 10 bases. The CDR3 length is 16 residues. Per the germline V gene, CDR1 is SSHAT and CDR2 is FNYEAQ (reference sequence). The chain's CDR3 is CASSPTGTSVPNEQFF. CDR3 in DNA: TGTGCTAGCAGCCCGACCGGGACTAGCGTCCCCAATGAGCAGTTCTTC. Supplemented by reference TRBV7-7 and TRBJ2-1, the full variable domain reads GAGVSQSPRYKVTKRGQDVTLRCDPISSHATLYWYQQALGQGPEFLTYFNYEAQPDKSGLPSDRFSAERPEGSISTLTIQRTEQRDSAMYRCASSPTGTSVPNEQFFGPGTRLTVL.

V gene TRBV2 combines with J gene TRBJ2-1; D ambiguous. The ends were cut back, 7 bases at V and 7 bases at J, with 8 bases in the middle. Per the germline V gene, CDR1 is SNHLY and CDR2 is FYNNEI. This CDR3 has 11 amino acids. The CDR3 here is CASTRRNEQFF. CDR3 sequence (DNA): TGTGCCAGCACCCGGCGGAATGAGCAGTTCTTC.